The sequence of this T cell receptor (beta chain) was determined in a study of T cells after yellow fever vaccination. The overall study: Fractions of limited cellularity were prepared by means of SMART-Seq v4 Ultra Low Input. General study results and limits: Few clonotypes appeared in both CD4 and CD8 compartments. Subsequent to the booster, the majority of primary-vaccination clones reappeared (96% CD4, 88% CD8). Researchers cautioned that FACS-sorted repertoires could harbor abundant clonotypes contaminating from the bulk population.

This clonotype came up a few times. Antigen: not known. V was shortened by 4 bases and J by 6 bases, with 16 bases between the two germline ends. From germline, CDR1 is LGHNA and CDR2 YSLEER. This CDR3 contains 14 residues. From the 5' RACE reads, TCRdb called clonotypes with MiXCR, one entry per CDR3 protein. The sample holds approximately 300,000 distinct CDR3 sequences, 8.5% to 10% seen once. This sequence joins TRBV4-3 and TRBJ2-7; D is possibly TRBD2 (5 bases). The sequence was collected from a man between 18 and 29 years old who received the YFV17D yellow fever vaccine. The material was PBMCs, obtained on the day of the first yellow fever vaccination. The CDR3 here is CASSPLAEGAEQYF. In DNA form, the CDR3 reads TGCGCCAGCAGCCCCCTCGCAGAGGGCGCCGAGCAGTACTTC.